This entry is about one T cell receptor (beta chain). The antigen is unknown. At the DNA level, this CDR3 is encoded by other sequences in the same sample as well. CDR3 size: 13 residues. Per the germline V gene, CDR1 is SGHTA and CDR2 is FQGNSA. V lost 3 bases, J lost 4 bases, and 9 bases lay in between. These data originate in a study of T cell responses to AZD1222 COVID-19 vaccine. Study results and limitations: Baseline antibody screening turned up just six or seven seropositive AZD1222 recipients. Spike as a whole was targeted by vaccine-associated CD4 TCRs, dominant at 160-218 and 743-854.

TCRdb's table, derived via immunoSEQ multiplex PCR, lists solely in-frame clones and lacks some. The profile shows 150,000 to 200,000 clones, more than 70% of them singletons. The J gene is TRBJ1-1, the V gene TRBV7-2; D is possibly TRBD1 (5 bases). Specimen: peripheral blood, collected 28 days after the second AZD1222 dose. The sequence derives from an adult who received the AZD1222 COVID-19 vaccine. CDR3 amino acids: CASSFGGSTEAFF. The CDR3 DNA sequence: TGTGCCAGCAGCTTTGGGGGAAGCACTGAAGCTTTCTTT. The full variable domain, its missing parts supplied by reference TRBV7-2 and TRBJ1-1, is GAGVSQSPSNKVTEKGKDVELRCDPISGHTALYWYRQSLGQGLEFLIYFQGNSAPDKSGLPSDRFSAERTGGSVSTLTIQRTQQEDSAVYLCASSFGGSTEAFFGQGTRLTVV.